This TCR beta chain was identified in a study of blood T cell repertoires in COVID-19. Per the study methods: Amplification of reference gene primers provided the estimated nucleated cell counts. Profiling relied on immunoSEQ multiplex PCR, and the TCRdb table lists in-frame clones only, not all of them. That table gives V, J and clone size, and the DNA gave D and trimming. Of 250,000 to 300,000 clones listed, over 75% are singletons. Trimming took 6 bases from V and 2 from J, leaving 11 bases between them. Germline V CDR1 and CDR2: MNHEY, SMNVEV (reference sequence). The CDR3 has 13 residues. The TCR comes from a woman younger than 45 who had recovered from COVID-19. The V call is TRBV27, the J call TRBJ2-7, with no clear D. Sample: PBMCs or T cells enriched from blood (not recorded which). For the CDR3, the DNA is TGTGCCAGCAGCGCAAGAGTCACCTACGAGCAGTACTTC. Amino acids: CASSARVTYEQYF.